The T cell receptor beta chain described here comes from a study of regulatory T cells in long-lasting Graves disease. A note on this clonotype: Its antigen is as yet unknown.

Study results and caveats: TRBV28, TRBJ1-2 and TRBJ2-5 were favored in persistent disease.

The time point: newly diagnosed GD, antithyroid drugs for less than 3 months. PBMC-derived RNA was used for the TCR library. Investigators prepared the TCR beta libraries by applying iRepertoire HTBI primers and Arm-PCR of CDR3 regions. Via MiXCR, TCRdb re-called the multiplex PCR reads, giving one row per CDR3 protein. In the table there are 350,000 to 450,000 distinct CDR3 sequences, over 15% of which are singletons. CDR1 MDHEN and CDR2 SYDVKM come from the germline V gene. The CDR3 is 14 amino acids. Trimming removed 4 bases from V and 1 base from J, with 10 bases in between. These same records also appear under a second study, on T cells in Graves' hyperthyroidism and ophthalmopathy. Per that paper: Exclusion followed for patients with uncontrolled infection, other autoimmune disease, pregnancy or lactation.

Specimen: peripheral blood mononuclear cells (PBMCs), collected at new diagnosis, from a patient treated with antithyroid drugs. V gene TRBV28 combines with J gene TRBJ1-2; a weak D match, TRBD1 (6 bases). The clonotype comes from a man aged 35-49 years with Graves disease. The CDR3 sequence: CASSSYRVNYGYTF. As DNA, the CDR3 is TGTGCCAGCAGTTCCTACAGGGTTAACTATGGCTACACCTTC.